The rows below give T cell receptor beta chains drawn from one sample of a study of T cell responses to AZD1222 COVID-19 vaccine. Profiling relied on immunoSEQ multiplex PCR, and the TCRdb table lists in-frame clones only, not all of them. The sample has about 94,000 clones; less than 85% are singletons. Sample: peripheral blood, taken 28 days after the second AZD1222 dose. All receptors derive from an adult who received the AZD1222 COVID-19 vaccine. Each CDR3 is given with its conserved first and last residue. Fields, in order: CDR3 protein, CDR3 DNA, D gene, J gene, V gene, clone size. The D gene is left open where the match is weak. Rows may omit the clone size; those that give it use once, few, many or a size class.

CASTTDGQATNEKLFF TGTGCCAGCACCACGGACGGCCAGGCAACTAATGAAAAACTGTTTTTT - TRBJ1-4 TRBV9 few
CASSPTGSGGELFF TGTGCCAGCAGCCCGACAGGGAGTGGCGGGGAGCTGTTTTTT TRBD1 TRBJ2-2 TRBV6-2/TRBV6-3 once
CASSIVALTDYNEQFF TGTGCCAGTAGTATAGTAGCTTTGACAGACTACAATGAGCAGTTCTTC - TRBJ2-1 TRBV19 -
CASSQSLHQGTSSDTQYF TGCGCCAGCAGCCAAAGCCTGCACCAAGGGACTAGCTCAGATACGCAGTATTTT TRBD2 TRBJ2-3 TRBV4-1 once
CASSYSNSEEQYF TGTGCCAGCAGTTACTCGAACTCGGAAGAGCAGTACTTC - TRBJ2-7 TRBV6-5 -
CSASVQGPDTQYF TGCAGTGCTAGTGTGCAGGGTCCAGATACGCAGTATTTT - TRBJ2-3 TRBV20-1 -
CASSALQGPNEQFF TGTGCCAGCAGCGCTTTACAGGGCCCCAATGAGCAGTTCTTC - TRBJ2-1 TRBV9 -
CASSVGHGGGPTDTQYF TGTGCCAGCAGCGTAGGTCATGGGGGGGGCCCCACAGATACGCAGTATTTT - TRBJ2-3 TRBV9 -
CASRKAGPFYEQYF TGTGCCAGCAGAAAAGCGGGACCTTTCTACGAGCAGTACTTC TRBD2 TRBJ2-7 TRBV28 once
CASTHTDNTEAFF TGTGCCAGCACCCATACAGACAACACTGAAGCTTTCTTT - TRBJ1-1 TRBV12-3/TRBV12-4 once
CASRPDREYHNEQFF TGTGCCAGCAGACCAGACAGGGAGTACCACAATGAGCAGTTCTTC TRBD1 TRBJ2-1 TRBV7-2 -
CASSKVRENTEAFF TGTGCCAGCAGCAAGGTCAGGGAGAACACTGAAGCTTTCTTT - TRBJ1-1 TRBV21-1 once
CSVEDENTEAFF TGCAGCGTTGAGGATGAGAACACTGAAGCTTTCTTT - TRBJ1-1 TRBV29-1 -
CASSETWVPSYEQYF TGTGCCAGCAGCGAGACTTGGGTCCCCTCCTACGAGCAGTACTTC - TRBJ2-7 TRBV28 few
CASSKVRHRTGSGYTF TGTGCCAGCAGCAAAGTACGACATCGGACAGGGTCTGGCTACACCTTC - TRBJ1-2 TRBV21-1 -
CASSPTGREQFF TGTGCCAGCAGCCCTACAGGGAGGGAACAGTTCTTC - TRBJ2-1 TRBV3-1/TRBV3-2 -
CASPREGTGQETQYF TGTGCCAGCCCCCGAGAGGGGACAGGCCAAGAGACCCAGTACTTC TRBD1 TRBJ2-5 TRBV27 -
CASSFGTGGIYGYTF TGTGCCAGCAGCTTCGGGACAGGGGGCATCTATGGCTACACCTTC TRBD1 TRBJ1-2 TRBV5-8 once
CATSPGLSTDTQYF TGTGCCACCAGCCCAGGGCTTAGCACAGATACGCAGTATTTT - TRBJ2-3 TRBV15 -
CASSSPLTGGVEKLFF TGTGCCAGCAGCTCCCCCCTGACAGGGGGAGTCGAAAAACTGTTTTTT TRBD1 TRBJ1-4 TRBV5-4 once
CASSTGGGAADTQYF TGTGCCAGTAGTACCGGCGGGGGGGCAGCAGATACGCAGTATTTT TRBD2 TRBJ2-3 TRBV19 -
CATSRDLAGNGEQFF TGTGCCACCAGCAGAGATCTAGCGGGGAATGGGGAGCAGTTCTTC TRBD2 TRBJ2-1 TRBV15 once
CASSSASRHKNTEAFF TGCGCCAGCAGCTCTGCGTCCAGGCATAAGAACACTGAAGCTTTCTTT - TRBJ1-1 TRBV5-1 -
CASRRRRDRDNSPLHF TGTGCCAGCAGAAGACGCCGGGACAGGGATAATTCACCCCTCCACTTT TRBD1 TRBJ1-6 TRBV28 -
CATSDSKDRVGEQYF TGTGCCACCAGTGACTCAAAGGACAGGGTCGGCGAGCAGTACTTC TRBD1 TRBJ2-7 TRBV24-1 once
CAWRQGYGYTF TGTGCCTGGAGGCAGGGCTATGGCTACACCTTC - TRBJ1-2 TRBV30 -
CASSGDRGYEQFF TGTGCCAGCAGCGGGGACAGGGGCTATGAGCAGTTCTTC TRBD1 TRBJ2-1 TRBV9 -
CASQGRGLWPQHF TGTGCCAGCCAAGGGAGGGGGCTATGGCCCCAGCATTTT TRBD1 TRBJ1-5 TRBV12-3/TRBV12-4 -
CATSDSWDGSGPGGYTF TGTGCCACCAGTGATTCCTGGGACGGGAGTGGACCCGGAGGCTACACCTTC - TRBJ1-2 TRBV24-1 -
CASSLSLAGSYNEQFF TGTGCCAGCAGCTTGAGTCTAGCGGGATCTTACAATGAGCAGTTCTTC TRBD2 TRBJ2-1 TRBV7-9 -
CATAPGGRVQETQYF TGTGCCACCGCTCCGGGGGGAAGGGTCCAAGAGACCCAGTACTTC TRBD2 TRBJ2-5 TRBV24-1 -
CASSQEGGDSAETQYF TGTGCCAGCAGCCAAGAAGGCGGGGATTCAGCAGAGACCCAGTACTTC - TRBJ2-5 TRBV3-1/TRBV3-2 -
CASSELDRFALNTEAFF TGTGCCAGCAGTGAACTCGACAGGTTTGCATTGAACACTGAAGCTTTCTTT - TRBJ1-1 TRBV6-1 -
CASSGTGLTNEKLFF TGTGCCAGTAGTGGAACGGGACTCACAAATGAAAAACTGTTTTTT - TRBJ1-4 TRBV19 -
CASRPAGNQETQYF TGTGCCAGTAGACCCGCGGGGAACCAAGAGACCCAGTACTTC - TRBJ2-5 TRBV19 -
CSALDSKYGYTF TGCAGCGCTCTCGACAGTAAATATGGCTACACCTTC - TRBJ1-2 TRBV29-1 -
CASTLYNEQFF TGTGCCAGCACCTTGTACAATGAGCAGTTCTTC - TRBJ2-1 TRBV11-2 few
CASSYRGTGEETQYF TGTGCCAGCAGTTACCGGGGGACAGGGGAAGAGACCCAGTACTTC TRBD1 TRBJ2-5 TRBV6-2/TRBV6-3 -
CAISESTRDSETQYF TGTGCCATCAGTGAGTCGACGCGGGACAGTGAGACCCAGTACTTC - TRBJ2-5 TRBV10-3 -
CACESRVTNEKLFF TGTGCCTGTGAATCCCGGGTGACTAATGAAAAACTGTTTTTT - TRBJ1-4 TRBV30 -
CASVNLGLQETQYF TGTGCCAGCGTGAATCTGGGCCTCCAAGAGACCCAGTACTTC - TRBJ2-5 TRBV6-6 -
CASSSPLGGLAFEQFF TGTGCCAGCAGCTCCCCTTTGGGGGGACTAGCGTTTGAGCAGTTCTTC TRBD2 TRBJ2-1 TRBV7-9 once
CASSLDSLYGYTF TGTGCCAGCAGTTTAGATAGCCTCTATGGCTACACCTTC - TRBJ1-2 TRBV12-3/TRBV12-4 -
CASSYNSGLAGYEQYF TGTGCCAGCAGTTACAATAGTGGACTAGCGGGATACGAGCAGTACTTC TRBD2 TRBJ2-7 TRBV6-6 -
CSVPLIAGYTF TGCAGCGTGCCCCTCATAGCTGGCTACACCTTC - TRBJ1-2 TRBV20-1 -
CASRGLAGGSYYEQYF TGTGCCAGCAGGGGACTAGCGGGAGGGTCCTACTACGAGCAGTACTTC TRBD2 TRBJ2-7 TRBV27 -
CASTPAGQDPYEQYF TGTGCCAGCACCCCGGCGGGACAGGACCCCTACGAGCAGTACTTC TRBD1 TRBJ2-7 TRBV11-2 once
CASSPRSGDTQYF TGCGCCAGCAGCCCCCGGTCGGGAGATACGCAGTATTTT - TRBJ2-3 TRBV5-1 -
CARAEIVGGLVNYGYTF TGTGCCAGGGCCGAGATCGTAGGGGGCCTGGTTAACTATGGCTACACCTTC TRBD1 TRBJ1-2 TRBV7-3 -